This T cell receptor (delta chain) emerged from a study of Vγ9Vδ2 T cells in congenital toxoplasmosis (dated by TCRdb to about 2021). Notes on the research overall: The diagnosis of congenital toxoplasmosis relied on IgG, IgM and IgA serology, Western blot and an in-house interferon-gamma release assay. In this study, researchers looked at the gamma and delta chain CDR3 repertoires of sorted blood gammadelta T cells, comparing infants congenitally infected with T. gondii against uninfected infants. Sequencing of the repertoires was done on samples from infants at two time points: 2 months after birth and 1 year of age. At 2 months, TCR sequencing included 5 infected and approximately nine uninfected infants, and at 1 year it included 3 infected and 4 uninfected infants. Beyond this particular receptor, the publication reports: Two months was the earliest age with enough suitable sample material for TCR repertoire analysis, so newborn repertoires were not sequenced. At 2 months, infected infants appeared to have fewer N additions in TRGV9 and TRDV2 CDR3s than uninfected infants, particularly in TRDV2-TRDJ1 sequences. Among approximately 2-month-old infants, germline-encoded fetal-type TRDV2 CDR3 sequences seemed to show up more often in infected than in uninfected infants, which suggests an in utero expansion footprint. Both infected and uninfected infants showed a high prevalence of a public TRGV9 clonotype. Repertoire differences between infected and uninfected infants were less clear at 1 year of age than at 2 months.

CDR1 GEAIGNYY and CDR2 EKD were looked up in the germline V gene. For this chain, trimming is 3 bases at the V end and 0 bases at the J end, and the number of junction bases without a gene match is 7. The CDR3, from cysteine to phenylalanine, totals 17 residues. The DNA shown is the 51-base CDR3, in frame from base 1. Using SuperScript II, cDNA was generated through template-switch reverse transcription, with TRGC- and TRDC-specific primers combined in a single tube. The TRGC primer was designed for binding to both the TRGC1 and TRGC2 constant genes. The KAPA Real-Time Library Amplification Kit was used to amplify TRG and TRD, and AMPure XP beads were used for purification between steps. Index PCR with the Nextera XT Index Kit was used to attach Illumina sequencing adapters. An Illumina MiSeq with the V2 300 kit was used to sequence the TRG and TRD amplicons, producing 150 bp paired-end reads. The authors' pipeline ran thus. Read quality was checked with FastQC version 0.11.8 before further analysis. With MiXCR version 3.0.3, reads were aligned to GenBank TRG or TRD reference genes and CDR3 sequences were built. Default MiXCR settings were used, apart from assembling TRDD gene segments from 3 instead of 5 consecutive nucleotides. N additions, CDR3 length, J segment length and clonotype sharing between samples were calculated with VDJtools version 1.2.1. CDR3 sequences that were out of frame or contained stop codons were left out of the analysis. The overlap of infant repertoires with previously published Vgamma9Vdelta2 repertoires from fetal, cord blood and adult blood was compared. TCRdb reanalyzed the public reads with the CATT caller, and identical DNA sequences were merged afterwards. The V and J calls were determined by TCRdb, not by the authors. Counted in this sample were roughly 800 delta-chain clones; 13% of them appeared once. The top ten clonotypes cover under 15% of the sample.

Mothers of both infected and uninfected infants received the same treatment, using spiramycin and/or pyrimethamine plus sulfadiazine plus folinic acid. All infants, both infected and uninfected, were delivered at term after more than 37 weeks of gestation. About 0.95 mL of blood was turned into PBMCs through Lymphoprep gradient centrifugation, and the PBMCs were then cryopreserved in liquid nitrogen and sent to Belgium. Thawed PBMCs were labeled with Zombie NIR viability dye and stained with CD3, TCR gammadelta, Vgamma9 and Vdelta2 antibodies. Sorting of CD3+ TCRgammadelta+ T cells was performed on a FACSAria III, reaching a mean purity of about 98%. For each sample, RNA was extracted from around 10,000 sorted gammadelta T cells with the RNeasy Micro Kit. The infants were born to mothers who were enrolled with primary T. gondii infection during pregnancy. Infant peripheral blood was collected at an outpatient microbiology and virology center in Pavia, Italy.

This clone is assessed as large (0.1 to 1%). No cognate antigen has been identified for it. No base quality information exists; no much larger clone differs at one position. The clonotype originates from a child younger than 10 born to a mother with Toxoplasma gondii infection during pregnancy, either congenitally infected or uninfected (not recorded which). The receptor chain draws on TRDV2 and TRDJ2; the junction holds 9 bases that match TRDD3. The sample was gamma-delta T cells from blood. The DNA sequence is TGTGCCTGTGACCCATTACTGGGGGAGGCTTTGACAGCACAACTCTTCTTT. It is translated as CACDPLLGEALTAQLFF.